These 19 T cell receptor beta chains came from one sample sequenced in a study of shared clonotypes between healthy human individuals (dated by TCRdb to 2019 to 2021). Library method: the immunoSEQ multiplex PCR assay. TCRdb re-hosts the immuneACCESS table, in-frame sequences only. Its copies lack some clones; in the studies checked, an unresolved V gene accounts for under half of them, and the cause for the rest is not known. Here the sample has about 300,000 clones; about 74% occur a single time. The ten biggest clones cover over 9% of the sample. Input material: memory CD4+ T cells sorted from blood. This specimen's cell subset or site label, interpreted: CD45RA-negative fraction. These receptors came from a man aged 25-45 years in good health.

Worth noting for this clone: The identical CDR3 is also encoded by other nucleotide sequences in the sample. The V and J genes are TRBV28 and TRBJ2-2; no definite D call. Trimming shortened V by 2 bases and J by 1 base, and 2 bases separated the two germline ends. The CDR3 is 13 residues long. In germline, CDR1 is MDHEN, CDR2 SYDVKM. CDR3 bases: TGTGCCAGCAGTTTAAGGAACACCGGGGAGCTGTTTTTT. Residues: CASSLRNTGELFF.

This chain connects TRBV2 to TRBJ2-1; TRBD2 aligns across 10 bases. CDR3 length: 14 residues. Germline CDR1 SNHLY, CDR2 FYNNEI. V was pared by 2 bases and J by 12 bases, with 7 bases of the junction left unmatched. The CDR3 protein is CASSEQREGLGQFF. The CDR3, as DNA: TGTGCCAGCAGTGAACAGCGGGAGGGCCTTGGGCAGTTCTTC.

The chain recombines TRBV25-1 with TRBJ2-1; D may correspond to TRBD1 or TRBD2 (5 bases each). The CDR3 loop spans 17 amino acids. V was cut by 6 bases and J by 0 bases, with 18 bases left in between. Germline V lookup: CDR1 MGHDK, CDR2 SYGVNS. The CDR3 spells CASRAETRGSSYNEQFF. The CDR3 DNA follows: TGTGCCAGCAGGGCGGAGACGAGGGGAAGCTCCTACAATGAGCAGTTCTTC.

About this clone: A read error may explain this, as a much larger clone is one base away. Additional DNA sequences in this sample encode the identical CDR3. The rearrangement joins TRBV7-9 to TRBJ2-2; TRBD2 matches at 8 bases. V was clipped by 5 bases and J by 4 bases; unmatched bases: 3. The germline gives CDR1 SEHNR, CDR2 FQNEAQ (reference sequence). CDR3 size: 14 residues. In DNA, the CDR3 is TGTGCCAGCAGCCGGGAGGGGCGCACCGGGGAGCTGTTTTTT. Its protein is CASSREGRTGELFF.

This clone was counted a single time. CDR3 protein: CASSIIDRGLNQPQHF. Written as DNA, the CDR3 is TGTGCCAGTAGTATTATTGACAGGGGGCTTAATCAGCCCCAGCATTTT. The chain is built from TRBV19 and TRBJ1-5; 10 bases fit TRBD1. This CDR3 is built from 16 residues. Germline CDR1 reads LNHDA; CDR2 reads SQIVND (reference sequence). V was clipped by 3 bases and J by 4 bases; unmatched bases: 6.

This sequence joins TRBV2 and TRBJ2-6; possibly TRBD2 for D (5 bases). The V end lost 6 bases, the J end lost 0 bases, and 18 bases lay between the germline ends. Germline V gene data show CDR1 as SNHLY and CDR2 as FYNNEI. CDR3 length: 18 residues. The CDR3 sequence: CASRPSGGPYSGANVLTF. CDR3 nucleotides: TGTGCCAGCAGGCCAAGCGGAGGACCCTACTCTGGGGCCAACGTCCTGACTTTC. The full variable domain, in which reference TRBV2 and TRBJ2-6 provide the parts outside the CDR3, is EPEVTQTPSHQVTQMGQEVILRCVPISNHLYFYWYRQILGQKVEFLVSFYNNEISEKSEIFDDQFSVERPDGSNFTLKIRSTKLEDSAMYFCASRPSGGPYSGANVLTFGAGSRLTVL.

To note about this clone: The junction differs from germline at one of its ends, possibly a read error. The gene calls are TRBV7-7 and TRBJ2-2, with 12 bases matching TRBD1. CDR3 size: 16 residues. Germline V lookup: CDR1 SSHAT, CDR2 FNYEAQ (reference sequence). The CDR3 spells CASSFGTGGYAGELFF. DNA for the CDR3: TGTGCTAGCAGCTTTGGGACAGGGGGCTATGCCGGGGAGCTGTTTTTT.

This clone has a handful of counts. The gene calls are TRBV19 and TRBJ2-3, with TRBD2 identical over 8 bases. CDR1 and CDR2 from the germline V gene are LNHDA and SQIVND (reference sequence). The V and J ends lost 8 bases and 4 bases, in that order; junction bases with no gene match: 11. This CDR3 region has 15 residues. CDR3 sequence: CASSDGTSFSDTQYF. The CDR3 DNA is TGTGCCAGTTCAGACGGGACTAGTTTCTCAGATACGCAGTATTTT. The complete variable domain, with remaining parts taken from reference TRBV19 and TRBJ2-3, reads DGGITQSPKYLFRKEGQNVTLSCEQNLNHDAMYWYRQDPGQGLRLIYYSQIVNDFQKGDIAEGYSVSREKKESFPLTVTSAQKNPTAFYLCASSDGTSFSDTQYFGPGTRLTVL.

The chain combines TRBV15 with TRBJ1-1; unclear D gene. The V gene lost 0 bases and the J gene lost 1 base, with 6 bases spanning the gap. The CDR3 runs 14 residues. Germline lookup yields CDR1 LNHNV and CDR2 YYDKDF (reference sequence). The CDR3 nucleotides are TGTGCCACCAGCAGAGATCGATGGAACACTGAAGCTTTCTTT. It translates to CATSRDRWNTEAFF.

The rearrangement uses TRBV19 and TRBJ2-7; D may be TRBD1 (6 bases). Germline loops: CDR1 LNHDA, CDR2 SQIVND (reference sequence). The CDR3 covers 15 residues. Trimming left V 3 bases short and J 6 bases short, with 18 bases between. CDR3 sequence (DNA): TGTGCCAGTAGTATTGGACAGCACATAACTGCCGAGCAGTACTTC. Its translation: CASSIGQHITAEQYF.

The V gene is TRBV11-2, the J gene TRBJ2-3, with 8 bases identical to TRBD1. CDR1 is SGHAT, CDR2 FQNNGV, per germline. V was pared by 0 bases and J by 6 bases, with 5 bases of the junction left unmatched. This CDR3 spans 15 amino acids. CDR3 DNA: TGTGCCAGCAGCTTAGACAGGGGGCCTTCGGATACGCAGTATTTT. Translation gives CASSLDRGPSDTQYF. Full variable domain (outside the CDR3, taken from reference TRBV11-2 and TRBJ2-3): EAGVAQSPRYKIIEKRQSVAFWCNPISGHATLYWYQQILGQGPKLLIQFQNNGVVDDSQLPKDRFSAERLKGVDSTLKIQPAKLEDSAVYLCASSLDRGPSDTQYFGPGTRLTVL.

This clone appeared a single time. The chain employs TRBV11-2 and TRBJ2-7; D is undetermined. Germline lookup yields CDR1 SGHAT and CDR2 FQNNGV. The CDR3 loop spans 13 amino acids. V was clipped by 5 bases and J by 2 bases, with 10 bases between them. CDR3: CASSHDGTYEQYF. The CDR3 DNA reads as TGTGCCAGCAGCCATGACGGTACCTACGAGCAGTACTTC.

Ten or more counts support this clone. V usage is TRBV10-1 and J usage is TRBJ2-3; D uncertain. Germline assignment: CDR1 WNHNN and CDR2 SYGVQD (reference sequence). Trimming stripped 6 bases from V and 3 bases from J, with 7 bases between. This CDR3 has 12 amino acids. In DNA, the CDR3 is TGCGCCAGCAGCCCGACGACAGATACGCAGTATTTT. This codes for CASSPTTDTQYF.

This clone was recorded once. The rearrangement uses TRBV7-2 and TRBJ1-4; perhaps TRBD1 as D (5 bases). V was trimmed by 1 base and J by 2 bases, leaving 20 bases between them. CDR3 length equals 19 residues. The germline CDR1 and CDR2 sequences are SGHTA and FQGNSA. The CDR3 region is CASSLVRISVGGTNEKLFF. The CDR3 DNA reads TGTGCCAGCAGCTTAGTTAGGATTAGTGTGGGGGGGACTAATGAAAAACTGTTTTTT. Complete variable domain (other parts from reference TRBV7-2 and TRBJ1-4): GAGVSQSPSNKVTEKGKDVELRCDPISGHTALYWYRQSLGQGLEFLIYFQGNSAPDKSGLPSDRFSAERTGGSVSTLTIQRTQQEDSAVYLCASSLVRISVGGTNEKLFFGSGTQLSVL.

The CDR3 loop is CASSLYSGANVLTF. The CDR3 DNA reads as TGTGCCAGCAGCTTGTATTCTGGGGCCAACGTCCTGACTTTC. The rearrangement links TRBV5-4 to TRBJ2-6; no reliable D call. V lost 1 base and J lost 1, with 3 bases in between. The CDR3 covers 14 residues. Germline lookup yields CDR1 SGHNT and CDR2 YYREEE (reference sequence). Using reference TRBV5-4 and TRBJ2-6 for the parts outside the CDR3, the full variable domain is ETGVTQSPTHLIKTRGQQVTLRCSSQSGHNTVSWYQQALGQGPQFIFQYYREEENGRGNFPPRFSGLQFPNYSSELNVNALELDDSALYLCASSLYSGANVLTFGAGSRLTVL.

The chain combines TRBV5-4 with TRBJ2-7; 9 bases align to TRBD2. With V trimmed by 4 bases and J by 3 bases, 8 bases remained unmatched. CDR3 length equals 15 residues. The germline V gene encodes CDR1 SGHNT and CDR2 YYREEE (reference sequence). CDR3 nucleotide sequence: TGTGCCAGCAGCGGTAGCGGGAGCCGGTTCTACGAGCAGTACTTC. It translates to CASSGSGSRFYEQYF.

The chain couples TRBV5-4 to TRBJ2-1, with D hard to call. Germline assignment: CDR1 SGHNT and CDR2 YYREEE (reference sequence). Trimming removed 3 bases from V and 9 bases from J, with 13 bases in between. The CDR3 runs 13 residues. DNA of the CDR3: TGTGCCAGCAGCTATCTTTCCGTTGGTGAGCAGTTCTTC. As protein: CASSYLSVGEQFF.

The rearrangement joins TRBV4-3 to TRBJ2-1, with TRBD2 matching 9 bases. Trimming took 0 bases from V and 10 from J; bases not matched to a gene: 19. The CDR3 runs 19 residues. CDR1 and CDR2 (germline): LGHNA, YSLEER. This CDR3 reads CASSQDPQGGGGGVQEQFF. The CDR3 bases are TGCGCCAGCAGCCAAGACCCCCAGGGAGGCGGCGGGGGGGTCCAAGAGCAGTTCTTC.

The chain couples TRBV6-5 to TRBJ1-1; possibly TRBD1 for D (5 bases). CDR1 is MNHEY, CDR2 SVGAGI, per germline. The CDR3 length is 14 residues. V lost 6 bases to trimming and J lost 3 bases, with 14 bases between them. As DNA, the CDR3 is TGTGCCAGCAGGACCGGGACTAGGGACACTGAAGCTTTCTTT. Translated, it gives CASRTGTRDTEAFF.